Below, 18 T cell receptor beta chains from the same sample are listed, as sequenced in a study of blood T cell repertoires in COVID-19. The repertoire was sequenced with immunoSEQ multiplex PCR; TCRdb's copy has only in-frame clones and lacks some. The sample lists about 140,000 clones, just under 90% occurring once. The sample taken for sequencing was peripheral blood. These TCRs come from a woman between 35 and 50 years old with acute or convalescent COVID-19.

This clone has just a few counts. The rearrangement links TRBV10-3 to TRBJ2-3, with 11 bases fitting TRBD2. The CDR3 extends over 14 amino acids. The germline gives CDR1 ENHRY, CDR2 SYGVKD. V was pared by 2 bases and J by 9 bases, with 4 bases of the junction left unmatched. The DNA for the CDR3 is TGTGCCATCAGTGAGCCTAGACTAGCGGGGACGCAGTATTTT. Translated, it gives CAISEPRLAGTQYF.

This clone was observed once. The rearrangement uses TRBV4-1 and TRBJ1-1; possible D gene TRBD1, 6 bases. The CDR3 length is 13 residues. Germline V gene data show CDR1 as MGHRA and CDR2 as YSYEKL. V was trimmed by 3 bases and J by 5 bases, leaving 10 bases between them. In DNA, the CDR3 is TGCGCCAGCAGCCACCGACAGGCTACTGAAGCTTTCTTT. Translation: CASSHRQATEAFF.

The rearrangement links TRBV7-2 to TRBJ1-5; no definite D call. The CDR3 spans 14 residues. Germline CDR1 is SGHTA and CDR2 is FQGNSA. V dropped 5 bases and J dropped 6 bases, with 14 bases sitting between them. The DNA for the CDR3 is TGTGCCAGCAGCCTTGGACTAGTGGGTCAGCCCCAGCATTTT. Translation: CASSLGLVGQPQHF. The entire variable domain, with the rest obtained from reference TRBV7-2 and TRBJ1-5, is as follows: GAGVSQSPSNKVTEKGKDVELRCDPISGHTALYWYRQSLGQGLEFLIYFQGNSAPDKSGLPSDRFSAERTGGSVSTLTIQRTQQEDSAVYLCASSLGLVGQPQHFGDGTRLSIL.

This sequence joins TRBV5-1 and TRBJ2-7; 8 bases align to TRBD1. CDR3 length: 15 residues. The V gene end was trimmed by 5 bases and the J gene end by 2 bases; junction bases not matched to a gene: 9. Germline CDR1 reads SGHRS; CDR2 reads YFSETQ. In DNA form, the CDR3 reads TGCGCCAGCAGAGAAAGACAGGGGTCGACCTACGAGCAGTACTTC. This translates into CASRERQGSTYEQYF.

The J gene is TRBJ1-6, the V gene TRBV9, with 10 bases that match TRBD1. V lost 2 bases and J lost 9; bases outside the gene matches: 8. Looked up from germline, CDR1 is SGDLS and CDR2 is YYNGEE. The CDR3 has 16 residues. The CDR3 DNA reads as TGTGCCAGCAGCGTGGGGACAGGGGAGGTTGGTTCACCCCTCCACTTT. It is translated as CASSVGTGEVGSPLHF.

The sample holds one count of this clone. This chain connects TRBV6-5 to TRBJ2-1; 10 nucleotides match TRBD2. The CDR3 runs 14 residues. Trimming removed 5 bases from V and 7 bases from J; junction bases left unmatched: 5. Per germline, CDR1 MNHEY and CDR2 SVGAGI. CDR3 DNA sequence: TGTGCCAGCAGTAATAGCGGGAGGAGTAATGAGCAGTTCTTC. Protein sequence: CASSNSGRSNEQFF.

The sample holds a few counts of this clone. The gene calls are TRBV28 and TRBJ1-2, with D tentatively TRBD1 (5 bases). CDR1 MDHEN and CDR2 SYDVKM come from the germline V gene. Trimming stripped 5 bases from V and 2 bases from J, with 15 bases between. The CDR3 length is 15 residues. CDR3 residues: CASSPGLTGNYGYTF. In DNA, the CDR3 is TGTGCCAGCAGTCCGGGACTCACGGGCAACTATGGCTACACCTTC.

This chain joins TRBV19 and TRBJ2-7; possible D gene TRBD2, 5 bases. V was pared by 3 bases and J by 2 bases, with 14 bases between. CDR1 and CDR2 (germline): LNHDA, SQIVND (reference sequence). This CDR3 has 15 amino acids. In nucleotides, the CDR3 is TGTGCCAGTAGTATCGCAGCGGTCAGTACCTACGAGCAGTACTTC. Its translation: CASSIAAVSTYEQYF.

The CDR3 coding sequence is TGTGCCATCAGTGAGGTGACTAGCGGGGGGCGACGTAAGGAGACCCAGTACTTC. Protein sequence: CAISEVTSGGRRKETQYF. This chain joins TRBV10-3 and TRBJ2-5, with 13 positions matching TRBD2. The CDR3 runs to 18 residues. The V gene's germline CDR1 is ENHRY and CDR2 SYGVKD. After removal of 2 bases from V and 5 bases from J, the junction contained 11 bases not matched to a gene.

This sequence joins TRBV24-1 and TRBJ2-5; D is unresolved. The V and J ends lost 0 bases and 2 bases respectively, with 9 bases between them. The CDR3 consists of 15 residues. Germline CDR1 and CDR2: KGHDR and SFDVKD. The CDR3 sequence is CATSDLASKQETQYF. The CDR3 bases are TGTGCCACCAGTGATTTGGCCAGTAAACAAGAGACCCAGTACTTC.

This clone turned up a few times. The V and J genes are TRBV23-1 and TRBJ1-1; 9 nucleotides line up with TRBD1. TRBV23-1 falls under the ORF class, with uncertain function. CDR3 length equals 19 residues. V trimming: 3 bases; J trimming: 3 bases; junction bases outside the gene matches: 17. The CDR3 coding sequence is TGCGCCAGCAGTCACCCGCACGGTTTGAGGACAGGGGAGGACACTGAAGCTTTCTTT. Translated: CASSHPHGLRTGEDTEAFF.

This clone was observed a few times. V is TRBV5-1 and J is TRBJ2-3; D might be TRBD1 (6 bases). The CDR3 contains 16 residues. Germline V lookup: CDR1 SGHRS, CDR2 YFSETQ. Trimming cost V 5 bases and J 5 bases, with 21 bases left between them. This CDR3 is CASRSRFGGHGDTQYF. CDR3 in DNA: TGCGCCAGCAGGTCGAGGTTTGGGGGCCATGGAGATACGCAGTATTTT.

The CDR3 spells CASSHGTGAYEQYF. CDR3 bases: TGTGCCAGTAGTCACGGGACAGGGGCGTACGAGCAGTACTTC. The chain recombines TRBV19 with TRBJ2-7; 10 nucleotides match TRBD1. The length of the CDR3 is 14 residues. Per the germline V gene, CDR1 is LNHDA and CDR2 is SQIVND (reference sequence). With 5 bases clipped from V and 4 bases from J, the junction kept 5 bases outside the gene matches.

The chain carries TRBV27 and TRBJ2-2; TRBD1 is a possible D gene (6 bases). From germline, CDR1 is MNHEY and CDR2 SMNVEV (reference sequence). V was cut by 4 bases and J by 5 bases, with 11 bases left in between. The CDR3 spans 14 residues. CDR3 coding DNA: TGTGCCAGCAGTTGGCAGGGGCGGACCGGGGAGCTGTTTTTT. Amino acids: CASSWQGRTGELFF.

The chain uses TRBV19 and TRBJ1-1; no reliable D call. V gave up 5 bases and J gave up 4 bases, with 11 bases separating them. The CDR3 is made up of 13 amino acids. Germline values: CDR1 LNHDA, CDR2 SQIVND (reference sequence). The CDR3 is CASSVQFGTEAFF. As DNA, the CDR3 is TGTGCCAGTAGTGTACAATTTGGCACTGAAGCTTTCTTT.

The V call is TRBV20-1, the J call TRBJ2-5; 13 bases map to TRBD2. The germline V gene encodes CDR1 DFQATT and CDR2 SNEGSKA (reference sequence). After removal of 3 bases from V and 0 bases from J, the junction contained 4 bases not matched to a gene. The CDR3 sequence is 16 residues long. CDR3 coding DNA: TGCAGTGCTAGTGGACTAGCGGGAGTGTACCAAGAGACCCAGTACTTC. Its translation: CSASGLAGVYQETQYF.

The chain combines TRBV30 with TRBJ2-7; 7 nucleotides agree with TRBD1. J was trimmed by 6 bases and V by 0 bases; bases with no gene match: 8. The CDR3 totals 14 residues. Germline lookup yields CDR1 GTSNPN and CDR2 SVGIG (reference sequence). The CDR3 reads CAWSVEGATLEQYF. The CDR3 region has the DNA TGTGCCTGGAGTGTAGAGGGGGCCACCCTCGAGCAGTACTTC.

The chain uses TRBV6-6 and TRBJ1-2; D gene unclear. The V end was cut by 2 bases, the J end by 4 bases, with 11 bases between. This CDR3 is built from 14 residues. Germline CDR1 MNHNY, CDR2 SVGAGI (reference sequence). The CDR3 nucleotides read TGTGCCAGCAGTTACGGGAGTACTCCCTATGGCTACACCTTC. Its translation is CASSYGSTPYGYTF.